This T cell receptor (beta chain) was identified in a study of cytomegalovirus exposure and HLA in healthy donors. This CDR3 contains 14 residues. CDR1 is ENHRY and CDR2 is SYGVKD in the germline V gene. The germline V and J ends were trimmed by 6 bases and 1 base, with 12 bases remaining between them. The PCR had 60 Vbeta and 13 Jbeta primers. The method was immunoSEQ multiplex PCR; TCRdb's version includes in-frame clones alone and lacks a portion of them. The table lists roughly 180,000 clones, under 80% of them singletons. The V and J genes are TRBV10-3 and TRBJ1-1; D remains unclear. The sample comprised PBMCs. The source of this sequence is a woman aged 45-59 years in good health and CMV-seropositive. The CDR3 region is CAISNRDGNTEAFF. CDR3 DNA sequence: TGTGCCATCAGCAACAGAGATGGGAACACTGAAGCTTTCTTT.